A single sample is the source of the 3 T cell receptor beta chains below, sequenced in a study of blood T cell repertoires in COVID-19. Produced via immunoSEQ multiplex PCR; TCRdb's table is partial and in-frame only. The sample records about 150,000 clones, 70% to 85% being singletons. Material for sequencing was peripheral blood. The receptors derive from a woman aged 50 to 65 with acute or convalescent COVID-19.

The genes are TRBV12-5 and TRBJ2-3; D is ambiguous. Germline V CDR1 and CDR2: LGHNT, FRNRAP. V lost 5 bases, J lost 2 bases, and 17 bases lay in between. This CDR3 is built from 16 residues. The CDR3 loop is CASGPGLTLATDTQYF. CDR3 coding DNA: TGTGCTAGTGGTCCCGGTTTAACGCTCGCCACAGATACGCAGTATTTT.

The chain has TRBV6-1 and TRBJ2-3; 8 nucleotides line up with TRBD2. The CDR3 sequence is 18 residues long. Germline V gene lookup returns CDR1 MNHNS and CDR2 SASEGT. Unmatched junction bases numbered 10, after V lost 2 bases and J lost 0 bases. CDR3 in DNA: TGTGCCAGCAGTGAAACGAAATTAGCGGGAATTAGCACAGATACGCAGTATTTT. It translates to CASSETKLAGISTDTQYF.

V is TRBV18 and J is TRBJ1-1, with 8 bases that match TRBD1. In germline, CDR1 is KGHSH, CDR2 LQKENI. CDR3 size: 15 residues. J lost 0 bases, V lost 5 bases, and 5 bases had no gene match. CDR3 protein: CASSAGQGVNTEAFF. The CDR3 DNA sequence: TGTGCCAGCTCAGCCGGACAGGGAGTGAACACTGAAGCTTTCTTT.